These T cell receptor beta chains were read from a single sample in a study of cytomegalovirus exposure and HLA in healthy donors. Libraries were prepared by immunoSEQ multiplex PCR; TCRdb keeps only in-frame clonotypes and omits some of them. The table has approximately 100,000 clones, 75% seen once; the top ten hold about 10%. Source material: PBMCs. The receptor source for this set is a man over 45 in good health and CMV-seronegative. The CDR3 runs from the conserved cysteine through the conserved F or W. The D gene is left open where the match is weak. Only some rows state a clone size, as once, few, many or a class for expanded clones.

size: -; V: TRBV12-5; J: TRBJ2-2; D: TRBD1; DNA: TGTGCTAGTGGTTTGGGGGCTGGGACAGTTAACACCGGGGAGTTGTTTTTT; CDR3: CASGLGAGTVNTGELFF
size: -; V: TRBV4-2; J: TRBJ2-1; D: -; DNA: TGTGCCAGCAGCCAAGATCAACTAGCCTACAATGAGCAGTTCTTC; CDR3: CASSQDQLAYNEQFF
size: -; V: TRBV5-4; J: TRBJ2-7; D: TRBD2; DNA: TGTGCCAGCAGCTTGGGGGGGGGCGGGAGGCTGTCCTACGAGCAGTACTTC; CDR3: CASSLGGGGRLSYEQYF
size: -; V: TRBV6-6; J: TRBJ2-5; D: TRBD1; DNA: TGTGCCAGCAGTGATACAGGGGGCGATTTAGAGACCCAGTACTTC; CDR3: CASSDTGGDLETQYF
size: -; V: TRBV11-1; J: TRBJ2-7; D: TRBD2; DNA: TGTGCCAGCAGCTCTAGCGGGACTCTTGGGGAGCAGTACTTC; CDR3: CASSSSGTLGEQYF
size: -; V: TRBV5-1; J: TRBJ2-1; D: TRBD2; DNA: TGCGCCAGCAGCCCTCGGACTAGCGGGGACAATGAGCAGTTCTTC; CDR3: CASSPRTSGDNEQFF
size: -; V: TRBV5-1; J: TRBJ1-2; D: TRBD1; DNA: TGCGCCAGCAGCGGGACAGAGGTATCGAATGGCTACACCTTC; CDR3: CASSGTEVSNGYTF
size: few; V: TRBV7-9; J: TRBJ2-7; D: -; DNA: TGTGCCAGCAGCCCGTCTAGCACCCAAAGGGAACAGTACTTC; CDR3: CASSPSSTQREQYF
size: -; V: TRBV30; J: TRBJ1-6; D: -; DNA: TGTGCCTGGAGTGCAGCCTATAATTCACCCCTCCACTTT; CDR3: CAWSAAYNSPLHF
size: -; V: TRBV6-4; J: TRBJ2-5; D: TRBD2; DNA: TGTGCCAGCAGCTCACTAGCGGGGGAGACCCAGTACTTC; CDR3: CASSSLAGETQYF
size: -; V: TRBV5-1; J: TRBJ1-6; D: -; DNA: TGCGCCAGCAGCTTGGCCCGGACAGATTCACCCCTCCACTTT; CDR3: CASSLARTDSPLHF
size: -; V: TRBV11-3; J: TRBJ2-1; D: -; DNA: TGTGCCAGCAGCTTAGGAGTTTACAATGAGCAGTTCTTC; CDR3: CASSLGVYNEQFF
size: -; V: TRBV19; J: TRBJ1-1; D: TRBD1; DNA: TGTGCCACTAAACAGGGGGGGACTGAAGCTTTCTTT; CDR3: CATKQGGTEAFF
size: -; V: TRBV5-5; J: TRBJ1-2; D: -; DNA: TGTGCCAGCAGCCCAGGGACATTTGGCTACACCTTC; CDR3: CASSPGTFGYTF
size: -; V: TRBV7-2; J: TRBJ1-3; D: TRBD1; DNA: TGTGCCAGCAGCTTAAGGGGGGACAGGGGCAACACCATATATTTT; CDR3: CASSLRGDRGNTIYF
size: few; V: TRBV5-1; J: TRBJ1-6; D: TRBD1; DNA: TGCGCCAGCAGCGCCAGGGGGCTGGACAATTCACCCCTCCACTTT; CDR3: CASSARGLDNSPLHF
size: -; V: TRBV11-1; J: TRBJ2-3; D: TRBD1; DNA: TGTGCCAGCACCTTTGGACAGGGGGCGTCGGATACGCAGTATTTT; CDR3: CASTFGQGASDTQYF
size: -; V: TRBV9; J: TRBJ1-2; D: -; DNA: TGTGCCAGCAGCGTAGCTACACGGGGGGCTGGTGGCTACACCTTC; CDR3: CASSVATRGAGGYTF
size: -; V: TRBV7-2; J: TRBJ1-5; D: TRBD1; DNA: TGTGCCAGCAGCTTGGACAGGCGCAATCAGCCCCAGCATTTT; CDR3: CASSLDRRNQPQHF
size: few; V: TRBV6-6; J: TRBJ1-1; D: TRBD1; DNA: TGTGCCAGCAATCCTCGACAGGGGGGAAGTGAAGCTTTCTTT; CDR3: CASNPRQGGSEAFF
size: -; V: TRBV2; J: TRBJ2-2; D: TRBD1; DNA: TGTGCCACCAGGGGGACACAGAACACCGGGGAGCTGTTTTTT; CDR3: CATRGTQNTGELFF
size: -; V: TRBV4-2; J: TRBJ2-7; D: TRBD2; DNA: TGTGCCAGCAGCCAAGATCGGGGGACTAGCGGGAGAAGTGGGCAGTACTTC; CDR3: CASSQDRGTSGRSGQYF